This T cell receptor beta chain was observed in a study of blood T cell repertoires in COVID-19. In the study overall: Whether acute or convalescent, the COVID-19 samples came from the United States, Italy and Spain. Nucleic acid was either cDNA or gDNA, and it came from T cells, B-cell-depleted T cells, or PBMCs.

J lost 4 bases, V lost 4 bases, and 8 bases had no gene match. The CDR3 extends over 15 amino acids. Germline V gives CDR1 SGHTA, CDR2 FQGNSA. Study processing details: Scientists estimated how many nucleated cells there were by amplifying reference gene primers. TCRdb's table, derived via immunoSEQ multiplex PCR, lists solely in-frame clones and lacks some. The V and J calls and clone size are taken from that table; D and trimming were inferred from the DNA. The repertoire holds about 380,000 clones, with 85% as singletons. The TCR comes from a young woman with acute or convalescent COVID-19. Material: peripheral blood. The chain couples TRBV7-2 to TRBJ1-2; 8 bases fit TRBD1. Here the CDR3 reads CASSSQGQGSYGYTF. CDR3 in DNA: TGTGCCAGCAGCTCCCAAGGACAGGGATCCTATGGCTACACCTTC.